This TCR beta chain appears in the sequencing data of a study of a mutant IDH1 vaccine in newly diagnosed glioma. Study overall: The start of vaccination came 4-6 weeks after radiotherapy alone, or with temozolomide cycles. Those enrolled had earlier been treated with radiotherapy, temozolomide, or both, mostly both.

The CDR3 sequence is 13 residues long. V was clipped by 3 bases and J by 1 base, with 5 bases between them. Per germline, CDR1 LNHNV and CDR2 YYDKDF (reference sequence). Notes on this clone: The antigen remains unidentified.

The repertoire was sequenced with immunoSEQ multiplex PCR; TCRdb's copy has only in-frame clones and lacks some. The profile shows tens of thousands of clones, roughly four fifths of them singletons. The time point is: week 47, end of study. Mutant IDH1 20-mer peptide, at 300 ug, made up each vaccine dose, with topical imiquimod. Sequenced here: PBMCs, sampled from a glioma patient whose treatment included an IDH1 peptide vaccine. The receptor was isolated from a man aged 35 to 55 with glioma. The chain links TRBV15 to TRBJ2-3; TRBD1 is a possible D gene (5 bases). The CDR3 region has the DNA TGTGCCACCAGCAGCAGGGGCACAGATACGCAGTATTTT. This gives the protein CATSSRGTDTQYF.